The 27 T cell receptor beta chains presented below share a single source sample, sequenced in a study of blood T cell repertoires in COVID-19 (dated by TCRdb to about 2020). To prepare the library, the immunoSEQ multiplex PCR assay was applied. Entries here come from immuneACCESS through TCRdb and include only in-frame sequences with V and J called. Some clones fail to appear in such tables; in the studies checked, an unresolved V gene covers under half of the shortfall, and the cause of the remainder is unknown. A total of roughly 150,000 clones appear in this sample, approximately 90% of them only once. The ten largest clones add up to around 5.1% of the sample. The sequenced sample consisted of peripheral blood. The source is a man aged 18 to 30 with COVID-19, enrolled during active disease.

J is TRBJ2-3 and V is TRBV19; 12 nucleotides agree with TRBD1. Germline loops: CDR1 LNHDA, CDR2 SQIVND (reference sequence). With V trimmed by 6 bases and J by 5 bases, 3 bases remained unmatched. The CDR3 runs to 14 residues. This CDR3 is CASRGTGGLDTQYF. CDR3 bases: TGTGCCAGTAGGGGGACAGGGGGCTTAGATACGCAGTATTTT.

This clone has only one observation. The sample contains more than one DNA sequence encoding this CDR3. V is TRBV7-9 and J is TRBJ1-5; D uncertain. The CDR3 covers 13 residues. Germline lookup yields CDR1 SEHNR and CDR2 FQNEAQ (reference sequence). V was pared by 5 bases and J by 4 bases, with 9 bases between. The CDR3 sequence is CASSRGSNQPQHF. The CDR3, as DNA: TGTGCCAGCAGCCGGGGTTCAAATCAGCCCCAGCATTTT. The variable domain in full, with the rest retrieved from reference TRBV7-9 and TRBJ1-5, is DTGVSQNPRHKITKRGQNVTFRCDPISEHNRLYWYRQTLGQGPEFLTYFQNEAQLEKSRLLSDRFSAERPKGSFSTLEIQRTEQGDSAMYLCASSRGSNQPQHFGDGTRLSIL.

This sequence joins TRBV19 and TRBJ2-1, with unresolved D. This CDR3 is 15 amino acids long. The germline V gene has CDR1 LNHDA and CDR2 SQIVND (reference sequence). V was clipped by 1 base and J by 7 bases, with 14 bases between them. The CDR3 is CASSIGPSPMNEQFF. The CDR3 bases are TGTGCCAGTAGTATAGGGCCCTCACCGATGAATGAGCAGTTCTTC. The variable domain in full, with the rest retrieved from reference TRBV19 and TRBJ2-1, is DGGITQSPKYLFRKEGQNVTLSCEQNLNHDAMYWYRQDPGQGLRLIYYSQIVNDFQKGDIAEGYSVSREKKESFPLTVTSAQKNPTAFYLCASSIGPSPMNEQFFGPGTRLTVL.

In its sample, this clone was seen once. This chain connects TRBV27 to TRBJ2-7, with a tentative D call TRBD2 (5 bases). Trimming left V 5 bases short and J 0 bases short, with 8 bases between. The CDR3 is 13 amino acids. The germline V gene encodes CDR1 MNHEY and CDR2 SMNVEV (reference sequence). The CDR3 region is CASSPGISYEQYF. For the CDR3, the DNA is TGTGCCAGCAGTCCCGGGATCTCCTACGAGCAGTACTTC.

The chain links TRBV19 to TRBJ1-2, with TRBD1 identical over 9 bases. The CDR3 consists of 14 residues. V shed 4 bases and J 5 bases; nucleotides not matched to a gene: 5. Germline V gene sequence: CDR1 LNHDA, CDR2 SQIVND (reference sequence). DNA of the CDR3: TGTGCCAGTAGTACCCGGACAGGGGTATATGGCTACACCTTC. Its translation is CASSTRTGVYGYTF.

The chain combines TRBV5-8 with TRBJ2-7; perhaps TRBD2 as D (5 bases). In germline, CDR1 is SGHTS, CDR2 YDEGEE. Between the trimmed V and J ends, which lost 0 bases and 7 bases, there was a span of 14 bases. The CDR3 length is 14 residues. The CDR3 protein is CASSLAREVGEQYF. The DNA for the CDR3 is TGTGCCAGCAGCTTGGCTCGGGAAGTGGGGGAGCAGTACTTC. The whole variable domain, remainder taken from reference TRBV5-8 and TRBJ2-7, is EAGVTQSPTHLIKTRGQQATLRCSPISGHTSVYWYQQALGLGLQFLLWYDEGEERNRGNFPPRFSGRQFPNYSSELNVNALELEDSALYLCASSLAREVGEQYFGPGTRLTVT.

In regard to this clone: The same CDR3 can be traced to other DNA sequences in this sample. This chain connects TRBV28 to TRBJ2-7, with D possibly being TRBD2 (6 bases). Trimming cost V 2 bases and J 4 bases, with 15 bases left between them. The CDR3 is 15 residues long. The germline CDR1 and CDR2 sequences are MDHEN and SYDVKM. CDR3 coding DNA: TGTGCCAGCAGTTTAAGCGGGCAGGGTTCGTACGAGCAGTACTTC. Its translation is CASSLSGQGSYEQYF.

With regard to this clone: An end of the junction differs from the germline gene, which may be a read error. The chain has TRBV27 and TRBJ2-1; the D gene is possibly TRBD2 (5 bases). Germline V gene sequence: CDR1 MNHEY, CDR2 SMNVEV (reference sequence). This CDR3 has 16 residues. DNA for the CDR3: TGTGCCAGCAGTCTATCTTCGAGCGGACCCTACAATGAGCAGTTCTTC. Its translation is CASSLSSSGPYNEQFF.

The chain couples TRBV18 to TRBJ2-2; 7 bases agree with TRBD1. Germline V gene lookup returns CDR1 KGHSH and CDR2 LQKENI. J lost 1 base, V lost 6 bases, and 8 bases had no gene match. This CDR3 region has 16 residues. CDR3 nucleotide sequence: TGTGCCAGCTCCCCCATCGGGACAGTGAACACCGGGGAGCTGTTTTTT. This translates into CASSPIGTVNTGELFF.

The chain employs TRBV19 and TRBJ2-5; TRBD1 aligns across 7 bases. Germline lookup yields CDR1 LNHDA and CDR2 SQIVND (reference sequence). The J segment lost 4 bases and the V segment lost 3 bases, leaving 8 bases of the junction unmatched. This CDR3 contains 15 residues. In DNA form, the CDR3 reads TGTGCCAGTAGTATTGGGGCAGGGGGTGGAGAGACCCAGTACTTC. Encoded protein: CASSIGAGGGETQYF.

The chain links TRBV24-1 to TRBJ2-7; 8 nucleotides line up with TRBD1. CDR1 is KGHDR, CDR2 SFDVKD, per germline. Trimming took 2 bases from V and 5 from J; bases not matched to a gene: 7. The length of the CDR3 is 15 residues. The CDR3 nucleotides read TGTGCCACCAGTGATTCTCGGACAGGGAACGACGAGCAGTACTTC. Encoded protein: CATSDSRTGNDEQYF.

This clone was counted only a few times. The genes are TRBV6-6 and TRBJ2-7; D is perhaps TRBD1 (5 bases). The CDR3 has 15 residues. Trimming left V 8 bases short and J 6 bases short, with 23 bases between. Germline assignment: CDR1 MNHNY and CDR2 SVGAGI (reference sequence). The CDR3 spells CASSTQGLITGEQYF. Here the CDR3 DNA reads TGTGCCAGCTCAACCCAGGGATTGATCACCGGCGAGCAGTACTTC.

The chain carries TRBV7-9 and TRBJ1-1; no clear D. CDR1 is SEHNR and CDR2 is FQNEAQ in the germline V gene (reference sequence). The CDR3 is 11 amino acids. The V end was cut by 4 bases, the J end by 3 bases, with 3 bases between. CDR3 DNA sequence: TGTGCCAGCAGCTCTTACACTGAAGCTTTCTTT. This sequence encodes CASSSYTEAFF.

V and J are TRBV4-1 and TRBJ2-1; D may be TRBD1 (6 bases). The ends were cut back, 4 bases at V and 10 bases at J, with 14 bases in the middle. Per germline, CDR1 MGHRA and CDR2 YSYEKL. The CDR3 is 13 residues long. CDR3 protein: CASSLRGGEEQFF. In DNA form, the CDR3 reads TGCGCCAGCAGCCTCAGGGGCGGAGAGGAGCAGTTCTTC.

As DNA, the CDR3 is TGTGCCAGCAGTGCACAGGGGGCCAGCAATCAGCCCCAGCATTTT. Its translation is CASSAQGASNQPQHF. The chain is built from TRBV27 and TRBJ1-5; 9 positions match TRBD1. CDR3 length: 15 amino acids. Germline lookup yields CDR1 MNHEY and CDR2 SMNVEV (reference sequence). V lost 5 bases and J lost 1; bases outside the gene matches: 3.

The chain carries TRBV19 and TRBJ1-5; 8 bases align to TRBD1. CDR3 size: 14 residues. V shed 5 bases and J 5 bases; nucleotides not matched to a gene: 5. Germline lookup yields CDR1 LNHDA and CDR2 SQIVND (reference sequence). In DNA, the CDR3 is TGTGCCAGTAGTCAGGGACAGGCCCATCAGCCCCAGCATTTT. It is translated as CASSQGQAHQPQHF.

On this clone: An end of the junction differs from the germline gene, which may be a read error. The chain's CDR3 is CASSLGLEEQTF. CDR3 in DNA: TGTGCCAGCAGCCTCGGACTAGAAGAGCAAACCTTT. This sequence joins TRBV11-2 and TRBJ2-3, with 7 bases aligning to TRBD2. CDR3 length: 12 amino acids. Per the germline V gene, CDR1 is SGHAT and CDR2 is FQNNGV.

V is TRBV12-5 and J is TRBJ1-5, with 9 bases that match TRBD1. CDR1 is LGHNT, CDR2 FRNRAP, per germline. The CDR3 extends over 18 amino acids. Germline trimming cut 4 bases from V and 0 bases from J; bases unmatched to any gene: 10. The CDR3 is CASGSPGQGVYSNQPQHF. In nucleotides, the CDR3 is TGTGCTAGTGGTTCTCCGGGACAGGGCGTTTATAGCAATCAGCCCCAGCATTTT.

The count of this clone is one. This CDR3 reads CASSFQAGEQFF. The CDR3 DNA sequence: TGTGCCAGCAGCTTCCAAGCGGGTGAGCAGTTCTTC. This rearrangement joins TRBV7-9 to TRBJ2-1, with D possibly being TRBD2 (6 bases). V lost 3 bases and J 9 bases, leaving 9 bases between the germline ends. The germline V gene encodes CDR1 SEHNR and CDR2 FQNEAQ (reference sequence). The CDR3 covers 12 residues.

This clone came up a few times. The chain joins TRBV6-2 or TRBV6-3 to TRBJ1-1; 8 nucleotides align to TRBD1. V was pared by 4 bases and J by 0 bases, with 7 bases of the junction left unmatched. This CDR3 is 16 amino acids long. Germline assignment: CDR1 MNHEY and CDR2 SVGEGT. DNA for the CDR3: TGTGCCAGCAGTTCCGGACAGGGTTTCATGAACACTGAAGCTTTCTTT. This codes for CASSSGQGFMNTEAFF.

The chain employs TRBV12-3 or TRBV12-4 and TRBJ2-2, with 8 bases that match TRBD2. V dropped 6 bases and J dropped 5; count of bases not matched to a gene: 2. This CDR3 spans 13 amino acids. The CDR3 DNA sequence: TGTGCCAGCAGCGGGGGGGCAACCGGGGAGCTGTTTTTT. This translates into CASSGGATGELFF.

The chain carries TRBV7-9 and TRBJ2-7; D call uncertain. The CDR3 covers 12 residues. Germline assignment: CDR1 SEHNR and CDR2 FQNEAQ (reference sequence). V lost 3 bases, J lost 5 bases, and 8 bases lay in between. The CDR3 here is CASSFRRDEQYF. The CDR3 DNA sequence: TGTGCCAGCAGCTTCCGACGGGACGAGCAGTACTTC.

The chain uses TRBV19 and TRBJ1-1; possibly TRBD1 for D (6 bases). This CDR3 has 13 amino acids. Germline V gene data show CDR1 as LNHDA and CDR2 as SQIVND (reference sequence). The V gene lost 6 bases and the J gene lost 5 bases, with 13 bases spanning the gap. For the CDR3, the DNA is TGTGCCAGTAGACCATACACAGGGACTGAAGCTTTCTTT. It codes for CASRPYTGTEAFF. Combining the CDR3 with reference TRBV19 and TRBJ1-1 gives the whole variable domain DGGITQSPKYLFRKEGQNVTLSCEQNLNHDAMYWYRQDPGQGLRLIYYSQIVNDFQKGDIAEGYSVSREKKESFPLTVTSAQKNPTAFYLCASRPYTGTEAFFGQGTRLTVV.

This clone was detected only a few times. The chain recombines TRBV3-1 (or the pseudogene TRBV3-2) with TRBJ1-3; TRBD1 might be the D (5 bases). Trimming cost V 5 bases and J 0 bases, with 29 bases left between them. The CDR3 covers 21 residues. The germline gives CDR1 LGHDT, CDR2 YNNKEL (reference sequence). The CDR3 bases are TGTGCCAGCAGCAGAAGTGGACCGGGGGAAGGGCCCGCTGACTCTGGAAACACCATATATTTT. Residues: CASSRSGPGEGPADSGNTIYF.

This clone has just one count. The V call is TRBV16, the J call TRBJ2-2, with 9 bases matching TRBD1. Germline V lookup: CDR1 KGHSY, CDR2 FQNENV. Trimming at V came to 2 bases and at J to 7 bases, leaving 5 bases not matched to a gene. CDR3 length: 15 amino acids. Here the CDR3 reads CASSQGQGRHGELFF. CDR3 in DNA: TGTGCCAGCAGCCAAGGACAGGGGAGGCACGGGGAGCTGTTTTTT.

The V call is TRBV20-1, the J call TRBJ2-1, with a weak D call TRBD2 (6 bases). Germline V gene data show CDR1 as DFQATT and CDR2 as SNEGSKA (reference sequence). The CDR3 length is 11 residues. The CDR3 DNA sequence: TGCCTCCTACCCCGGGGAGGTGAGCAGTTCTTC. Translating it yields CLLPRGGEQFF.

The chain is built from TRBV19 and TRBJ2-1; a possible D gene is TRBD1 (6 bases). Germline values: CDR1 LNHDA, CDR2 SQIVND (reference sequence). Deletions cut 0 bases from V and 4 bases from J, with 7 bases between. There are 14 residues in the CDR3. CDR3 bases: TGTGCCAGTAGTATAGAGGACAGTTACAATGAGCAGTTCTTC. Its protein is CASSIEDSYNEQFF.